This TCR beta chain was obtained from a study of early T cells in non-severe SARS-CoV-2 infection. Via MiXCR, TCRdb re-called the 5' RACE reads, giving one row per CDR3 protein. The sample consists of more than 95,000 distinct CDR3 sequences, 15% of them appearing once. CDR3 size: 15 residues. Germline-derived CDR1 and CDR2 are MNHEY and SVGAGI. The V and J ends lost 4 bases and 3 bases respectively, with 16 bases between them. The sequencing sample was made of whole blood. The chain joins TRBV6-5 to TRBJ2-7; D not certain. This sequence originates from an adult who was a healthcare worker with PCR-confirmed SARS-CoV-2 infection or an uninfected control (not recorded which). In DNA, the CDR3 is TGTGCCAGCAGTTCACCCCGAACTGGGATCTACGAGCAGTACTTC. Protein: CASSSPRTGIYEQYF.